This T cell receptor beta chain was retrieved from a study of blood T cell repertoires in COVID-19. Assay used: immunoSEQ multiplex PCR; TCRdb lists only in-frame clones, some missing. Among fewer than 200,000 clones listed, roughly 85% were seen once. Germline V gene sequence: CDR1 DFQATT, CDR2 SNEGSKA (reference sequence). The CDR3 runs 11 residues. V was clipped by 4 bases and J by 5 bases, with 6 bases between them. The chain couples TRBV20-1 to TRBJ2-1; the D gene is possibly TRBD1 (5 bases). The clonotype originates from a woman aged 45-59 years who had recovered from COVID-19. Specimen: PBMCs or T cells enriched from blood (not recorded which). CDR3 loop: CSAMTDNEQFF. The CDR3 DNA follows: TGCAGTGCTATGACAGACAATGAGCAGTTCTTC.